The T cell receptor (beta chain) under discussion was sequenced for a study of CD8 T cells in Susac syndrome (dated by TCRdb to between 2018 and 2020). In the study overall: Of the Susac syndrome patients who were sequenced, roughly 6 had clinically active disease and roughly 8 were in clinical remission. At the time of blood withdrawal, Susac syndrome patients were either therapy-naive, taking corticosteroids (with some also receiving IVIg), or on IVIg alone. Whether CD8+ T cell activation and differentiation in Susac syndrome was antigen driven was tested using repertoire sequencing. CD8+ T cell repertoire clonality was compared between some 12 healthy donors, approximately 14 Susac syndrome patients and approximately 15 multiple sclerosis patients.

What the authors observed across the whole study: The number of individuals in the TCR sequencing and HLA analysis was recognized as being relatively small. In the total CD8+ and CD8+ TEMRA repertoires, about 16 and five Susac-specific public clones, respectively, were identified. CD8+ repertoires in Susac syndrome showed clonal expansion, which was highest in CD8+ TEMRA cells and was greater in clinically active patients than in remitting patients.

On this clonotype: Its antigen is unknown. The junction and the germline gene differ at one end; a read error may be behind it.

Reading from cysteine to phenylalanine, the CDR3 counts 17 amino acids. The entry retains the CDR3 DNA only, 51 bases that are in frame from base 1. Reading the germline V gene gives CDR1 SGDLS and CDR2 YYNGEE. Peripheral blood CD8+ and CD4+ T cells from healthy donors, Susac syndrome patients and multiple sclerosis patients were profiled using high-throughput TCR beta sequencing. Susac syndrome patients met recently defined diagnostic criteria for definite or probable disease. CD8+ TEMRA cells were enriched by FACS, while bulk CD8+ and CD4+ T cells were purified by magnetic negative isolation. Blood was drawn into EDTA tubes, processed within 24 hours, and PBMCs were isolated by density gradient centrifugation. PBMCs intended for TCR sequencing were cryopreserved in liquid nitrogen and thawed later in a water bath at 37 degrees C. Purity of sorted or isolated CD4+, CD8+ and CD8+ TEMRA cells was at least 90%.

RNA was extracted using the RNeasy kit, and roughly 0.5 to 1 ug of the RNA was reverse transcribed with random hexamers. TCR beta CDR3 regions were amplified with the immunoSEQ multiplex PCR assay covering 54 Vbeta and 13 Jbeta segments. Bias from PCR amplification was corrected by using a synthetic template baseline for primer optimization and for computational correction. Per the original workflow: Only productive sequences were kept, with reads annotated to V, D and J genes according to IMGT and analyzed in immunoSEQ Analyzer. Clonality was computed as one minus Shannon entropy normalized by log2 of the number of productive unique sequences. Public and private clones were assessed among the 100 most prevalent clones of each patient and control. Susac-specific clones were defined as absent from healthy and MS cohorts, 1052 published viral clones and other ImmuneACCESS disease sequences. TCRdb handled the public reads itself, with Q25 trimming in fastp and clone calling in MiXCR, and kept productive beta chains. Records with the same CDR3 protein are collapsed into one entry carrying the most frequent genes and DNA. The V and J calls shown here were made by TCRdb, not taken from the authors' results. This sample comprises 95,000 to 150,000 distinct CDR3 sequences, 85% to 95% of them detected only once. Roughly 0.29% of the sample is in the top ten clones.

The specimen was CD8+ T cells from PBMCs. The receptor comes from a human donor with Susac syndrome. This chain joins TRBV9 to TRBJ1-1; the D gene is possibly TRBD1, with 6 bases matching. CDR3 region: CASSVYGGPPMNTEASF. The nucleotide sequence is given as TGTGCCAGCAGCGTATACGGGGGGCCACCCATGAACACTGAAGCTTCCTTT.